This TCR beta chain was sequenced in a study of regulatory T cells in long-lasting Graves disease. Libraries of TCR beta came from iRepertoire HTBI primers plus Arm-PCR of CDR3 regions. MiXCR, run by TCRdb on the multiplex PCR reads, gives a single entry per CDR3 protein. The sample lists a few hundred thousand distinct CDR3 sequences; around 23% were seen once. CDR1 GTSNPN and CDR2 SVGIG come from the germline V gene (reference sequence). V dropped 5 bases and J dropped 3; count of bases not matched to a gene: 5. CDR3 length equals 13 residues. Time point noted: persistent/refractory GD, antithyroid drugs over 5 years with positive TRAb. From RNA extracted from PBMCs, the TCR library was made. Findings and limits, study-wide: Lower TCR diversity was seen in persistent Graves' patients than in newly diagnosed ones.

Worth noting for this clonotype: Its target is unknown.

The chain carries TRBV30 and TRBJ2-7, with TRBD1 matching over 9 bases. The source is a woman aged 40 to 50 with Graves disease. This material consisted of peripheral blood mononuclear cells (PBMCs), taken when the disease was refractory, from a patient treated with antithyroid drugs. The CDR3 sequence: CAWVRTGDYEQYF. CDR3 DNA sequence: TGTGCCTGGGTGAGGACAGGGGACTACGAGCAGTACTTC.